Listed below are T cell receptor beta chains from one sample, sequenced in a study of T cell responses to AZD1222 COVID-19 vaccine. Repertoires were generated with immunoSEQ multiplex PCR, while TCRdb's copy carries only in-frame clones and drops some. The sample has 99,000 or so clones; over 90% are singletons. The specimen comprised peripheral blood, sampled on day 0 of AZD1222 vaccination. Receptors originate from an adult in good health. CDR3s include the opening cysteine and the closing phenylalanine or tryptophan. The D gene is left open where the match is weak. The size of a clone is reported for some rows only, either as once, few or many, or as a class for expanded clones.

D	J	size	V	CDR3	DNA
.	TRBJ1-1	.	TRBV18	CASSPGVVNTEAFF	TGTGCCAGCTCACCCGGGGTAGTGAACACTGAAGCTTTCTTT
.	TRBJ2-3	.	TRBV18	CASSPPSKTDTQYF	TGTGCCAGCTCACCACCGTCCAAGACAGATACGCAGTATTTT
.	TRBJ2-3	.	TRBV2	CASSSEGVGADTQYF	TGTGCCAGCAGCTCCGAAGGTGTGGGTGCAGATACGCAGTATTTT
.	TRBJ1-2	.	TRBV2	CASRDGAMGGYTF	TGTGCCAGCAGGGACGGAGCGATGGGTGGCTACACCTTC
.	TRBJ1-4	once	TRBV15	CATRERGQGLEKLFF	TGTGCCACCAGGGAGCGGGGCCAGGGCCTTGAAAAACTGTTTTTT
.	TRBJ2-2	.	TRBV30	CAGLPGISTGELFF	TGTGCCGGCTTACCGGGGATTAGCACCGGGGAGCTGTTTTTT
.	TRBJ2-1	.	TRBV7-9	CASSIERGTVYNEQFF	TGTGCCAGCAGCATAGAACGAGGGACGGTATACAATGAGCAGTTCTTC
.	TRBJ1-2	.	TRBV6-5	CASRAVGRPYGYTF	TGTGCCAGCAGGGCCGTGGGCCGCCCCTATGGCTACACCTTC
.	TRBJ2-2	.	TRBV18	CASSDQNTGELFF	TGTGCCAGCTCAGATCAGAACACCGGGGAGCTGTTTTTT
TRBD2	TRBJ2-1	.	TRBV9	CASSVDPGLAFNEQFF	TGTGCCAGCAGCGTAGATCCGGGACTAGCGTTTAATGAGCAGTTCTTC
.	TRBJ2-2	.	TRBV19	CASSIARHTNTGELFF	TGTGCCAGTAGTATAGCTCGGCACACTAACACCGGGGAGCTGTTTTTT
TRBD1	TRBJ1-2	.	TRBV18	CASSLGQEYTF	TGTGCCAGCTCTCTTGGACAGGAATACACCTTC
.	TRBJ1-4	.	TRBV6-5	CASSGGEKLFF	TGTGCCAGTAGCGGTGGTGAAAAACTGTTTTTT
.	TRBJ1-1	once	TRBV4-1	CASSQGPGENTEAFF	TGCGCCAGCAGCCAAGGTCCGGGGGAAAACACTGAAGCTTTCTTT
.	TRBJ1-1	.	TRBV7-2	CASSPPLSNTEAFF	TGTGCCAGCAGCCCGCCCCTATCGAACACTGAAGCTTTCTTT
TRBD1	TRBJ2-2	.	TRBV5-1	CASSLSQTGWAGELFF	TGCGCCAGCAGCTTGAGTCAGACAGGGTGGGCCGGGGAGCTGTTTTTT
.	TRBJ1-1	.	TRBV30	CAWSVGPTEAFF	TGTGCCTGGAGTGTAGGCCCAACTGAAGCTTTCTTT
TRBD1	TRBJ1-2	.	TRBV7-2	CASSLGRRGSEGYTF	TGTGCCAGCAGCTTAGGTCGCAGGGGGAGTGAGGGCTACACCTTC
.	TRBJ2-3	.	TRBV9	CASSVETDTQYF	TGTGCCAGCAGCGTAGAAACAGATACGCAGTATTTT
.	TRBJ1-1	.	TRBV7-2	CASSPGAANTEAFF	TGTGCCAGCAGCCCTGGGGCGGCGAACACTGAAGCTTTCTTT
.	TRBJ1-5	.	TRBV19	CASSIDGSSGPQHF	TGTGCCAGTAGTATAGACGGCAGCTCAGGGCCCCAGCATTTT
TRBD1	TRBJ1-4	.	TRBV12-3/TRBV12-4	CASRGKQGKLFF	TGTGCCAGCAGAGGAAAACAGGGGAAACTGTTTTTT
TRBD1	TRBJ1-1	once	TRBV5-1	CASSLNRGREAFF	TGCGCCAGCAGCCTAAACAGGGGAAGGGAAGCTTTCTTT
.	TRBJ1-5	.	TRBV18	CASSPRQAHQPQHF	TGTGCCAGCTCACCCCGACAGGCCCATCAGCCCCAGCATTTT
TRBD1	TRBJ1-4	.	TRBV7-2	CASGTGTGEEKLFF	TGTGCCAGCGGAACCGGGACAGGGGAAGAAAAACTGTTTTTT
.	TRBJ2-1	.	TRBV5-4	CASSPEGPSPGNEQFF	TGTGCCAGCAGCCCAGAGGGACCTTCACCCGGCAATGAGCAGTTCTTC
.	TRBJ2-3	.	TRBV11-3	CASSLGSQGRTDTQYF	TGTGCCAGCAGCTTAGGGTCGCAGGGGCGCACAGATACGCAGTATTTT
TRBD1	TRBJ2-7	.	TRBV10-3	CAISERGGHEQYF	TGTGCCATCAGTGAGCGAGGGGGCCACGAGCAGTACTTC
.	TRBJ2-7	.	TRBV7-2	CASSFSVAAKGEQYF	TGTGCCAGCAGCTTTAGTGTTGCGGCCAAGGGGGAGCAGTACTTC
.	TRBJ2-1	.	TRBV9	CASSVGDRYNEQFF	TGTGCCAGCAGCGTAGGCGACAGATACAATGAGCAGTTCTTC
.	TRBJ1-6	.	TRBV15	CATSRETGGYNSPLHF	TGTGCCACCAGCAGAGAGACAGGCGGATATAATTCACCCCTCCACTTT
TRBD1	TRBJ1-1	.	TRBV6-5	CASRDRGIWTEAFF	TGTGCCAGCAGAGACAGGGGCATTTGGACTGAAGCTTTCTTT
.	TRBJ1-5	.	TRBV21-1	CASMDREGQPQHF	TGTGCCAGCATGGACAGGGAAGGACAGCCCCAGCATTTT
.	TRBJ1-1	.	TRBV28	CASSLFTRGYEAFF	TGTGCCAGCAGTTTATTCACCAGGGGATATGAAGCTTTCTTT
.	TRBJ2-5	.	TRBV30	CAWSSRGRETQYF	TGTGCCTGGTCTTCCAGGGGTCGAGAGACCCAGTACTTC
TRBD1	TRBJ2-1	.	TRBV6-5	CASSYVRGQGRDEQFF	TGTGCCAGCAGTTACGTTCGGGGACAGGGACGTGATGAGCAGTTCTTC
TRBD2	TRBJ2-1	few	TRBV19	CASRPRGGRNNEQFF	TGTGCCAGTAGACCTAGGGGCGGGAGGAACAATGAGCAGTTCTTC
.	TRBJ2-1	.	TRBV12-3/TRBV12-4	CASSPTWNYEQFF	TGTGCCAGCAGCCCTACTTGGAACTATGAGCAGTTCTTC
TRBD1	TRBJ1-4	few	TRBV15	CATSLGLDRVGEKLFF	TGTGCCACCAGCCTTGGCCTAGACAGGGTGGGAGAAAAACTGTTTTTT
.	TRBJ2-2	.	TRBV29-1	CSVVPSPGELFF	TGCAGCGTTGTTCCGTCGCCGGGGGAGCTGTTTTTT
.	TRBJ2-2	.	TRBV4-1	CASFNTGELFF	TGCGCCAGCTTTAACACCGGGGAGCTGTTTTTT